This TCR beta chain was recorded in a study of T cell repertoires in cytomegalovirus infection (dated by TCRdb to between 2018 and 2021). In the study overall: Donor HLA type was relevant to the analysis, because carriage of CMV infection together with the matching HLA type was indicated by public TCR beta signatures. Findings and caveats that apply to the study as a whole: The ex vivo response was dominated by HLA-C-restricted CMV-specific TCR beta clonotypes, and the single most frequent clonotype in two of eight donors was supplied by these HLA-C-restricted clonotypes. Carriers of CMV infection plus the relevant HLA type were discriminated by the cumulative frequency of public TCR beta family members in the study cohort and in an independent 352-donor cohort.

Data came from an Illumina HiSeq 1500. TCRdb ran its own pipeline on the public reads, namely fastp trimming at Q25 and MiXCR clone calling, and kept in-frame beta chains. Records with the same CDR3 protein are collapsed into one entry carrying the most frequent genes and DNA. Across this sample there are 150,000 to 180,000 distinct CDR3 sequences, with around 24% seen only once. The ten largest clonotypes hold 10% to 11% of the sample. In the case of this clonotype: Its antigen specificity is not known. Qualities for individual bases were not recorded, and no much larger clone is one base off.

Trimming at the junction amounts to 6 bases on V and 5 bases on J, and the germline ends lie 21 bases apart. CDR1 and CDR2, per the germline V gene (reference sequence), are MNHEY and SMNVEV. Including cysteine and phenylalanine, the CDR3 has 16 amino acids. Only the CDR3 DNA stays, 48 bases, in frame from base 1. The chain joins TRBV27 to TRBJ2-3, with TRBD2 as a weak D call on 7 bases. The sequence came from a human donor in good health (CMV status not recorded). Some clones in this sample may be carry-over from other donors' samples. Material for sequencing was PBMCs. The CDR3 reads as follows: CASRPGGGARGDTQYF. The DNA reads TGTGCCAGCAGGCCCGGTGGGGGGGCGCGTGGAGATACGCAGTATTTT.